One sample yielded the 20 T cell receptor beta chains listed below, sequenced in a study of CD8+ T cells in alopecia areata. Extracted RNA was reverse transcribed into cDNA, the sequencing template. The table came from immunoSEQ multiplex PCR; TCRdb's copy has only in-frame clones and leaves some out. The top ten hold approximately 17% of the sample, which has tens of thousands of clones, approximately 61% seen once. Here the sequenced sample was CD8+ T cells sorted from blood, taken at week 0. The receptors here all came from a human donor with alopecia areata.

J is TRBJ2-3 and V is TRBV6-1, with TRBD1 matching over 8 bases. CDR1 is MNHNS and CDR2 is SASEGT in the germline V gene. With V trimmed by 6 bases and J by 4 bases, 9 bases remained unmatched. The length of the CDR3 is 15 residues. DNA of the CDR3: TGTGCCAGCAGCCCAGAGACAGGGGCGTCAGATACGCAGTATTTT. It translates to CASSPETGASDTQYF.

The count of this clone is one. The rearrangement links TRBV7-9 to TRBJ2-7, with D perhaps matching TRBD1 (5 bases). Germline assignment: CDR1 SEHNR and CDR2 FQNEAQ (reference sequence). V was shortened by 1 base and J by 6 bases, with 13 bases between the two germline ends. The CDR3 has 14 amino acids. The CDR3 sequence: CASSLEGAPGEQYF. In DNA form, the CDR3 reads TGTGCCAGCAGCTTAGAAGGGGCGCCGGGCGAGCAGTACTTC.

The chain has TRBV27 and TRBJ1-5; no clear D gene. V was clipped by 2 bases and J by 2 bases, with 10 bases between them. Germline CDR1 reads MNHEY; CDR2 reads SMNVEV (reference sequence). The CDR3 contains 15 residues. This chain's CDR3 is CASSLGVGGNQPQHF. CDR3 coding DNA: TGTGCCAGCAGTTTAGGGGTTGGAGGCAATCAGCCCCAGCATTTT.

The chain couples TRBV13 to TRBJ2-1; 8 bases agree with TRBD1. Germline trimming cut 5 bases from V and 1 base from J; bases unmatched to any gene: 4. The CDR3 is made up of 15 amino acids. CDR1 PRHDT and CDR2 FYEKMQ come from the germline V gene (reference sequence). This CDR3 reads CASSPGQGSYNEQFF. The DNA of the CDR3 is TGTGCCAGCAGCCCTGGACAGGGATCCTACAATGAGCAGTTCTTC.

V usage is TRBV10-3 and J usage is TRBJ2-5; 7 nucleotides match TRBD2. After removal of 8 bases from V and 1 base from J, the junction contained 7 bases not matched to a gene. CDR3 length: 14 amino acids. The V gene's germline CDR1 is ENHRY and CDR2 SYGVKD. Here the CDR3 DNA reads TGTGCCATCCGGCCGGGGGGAACCCAAGAGACCCAGTACTTC. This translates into CAIRPGGTQETQYF.

CDR3 nucleotide sequence: TGTGCCAGCAGCTTATGGTCTTCCTACGAGCAGTACTTC. It yields the protein CASSLWSSYEQYF. The chain joins TRBV11-2 to TRBJ2-7; D is unclear. Germline CDR1 and CDR2: SGHAT and FQNNGV. CDR3 length: 13 amino acids. The germline V and J ends were trimmed by 2 bases and 1 base, with 6 bases remaining between them.

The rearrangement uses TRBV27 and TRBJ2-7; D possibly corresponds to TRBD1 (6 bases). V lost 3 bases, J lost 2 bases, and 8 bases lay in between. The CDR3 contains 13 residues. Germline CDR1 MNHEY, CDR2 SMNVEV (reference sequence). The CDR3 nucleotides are TGTGCCAGCAGTTTGACAGGAACCTACGAGCAGTACTTC. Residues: CASSLTGTYEQYF.

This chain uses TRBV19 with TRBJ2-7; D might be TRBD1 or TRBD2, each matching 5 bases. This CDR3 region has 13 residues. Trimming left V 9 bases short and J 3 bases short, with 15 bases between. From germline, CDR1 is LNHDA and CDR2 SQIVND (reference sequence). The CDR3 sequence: CASGLDSDYEQYF. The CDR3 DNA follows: TGTGCCAGCGGACTCGACAGTGACTACGAGCAGTACTTC.

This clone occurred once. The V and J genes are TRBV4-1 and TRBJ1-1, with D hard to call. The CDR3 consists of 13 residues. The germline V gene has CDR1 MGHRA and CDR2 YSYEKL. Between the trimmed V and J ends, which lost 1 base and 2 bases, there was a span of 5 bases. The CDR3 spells CASSQVLNTEAFF. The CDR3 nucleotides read TGCGCCAGCAGCCAAGTTCTAAACACTGAAGCTTTCTTT.

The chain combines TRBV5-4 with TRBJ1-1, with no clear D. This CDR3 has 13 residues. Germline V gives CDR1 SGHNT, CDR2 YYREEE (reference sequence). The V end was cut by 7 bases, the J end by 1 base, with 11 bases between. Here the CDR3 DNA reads TGTGCCAGCGGATACGCAGCGAACACTGAAGCTTTCTTT. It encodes CASGYAANTEAFF.

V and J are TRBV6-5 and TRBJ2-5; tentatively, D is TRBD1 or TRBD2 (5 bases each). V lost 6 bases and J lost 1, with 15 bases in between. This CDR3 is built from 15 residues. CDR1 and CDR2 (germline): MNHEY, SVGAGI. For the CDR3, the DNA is TGTGCCAGCAGGATCCGGGACGGACTCCAAGAGACCCAGTACTTC. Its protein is CASRIRDGLQETQYF.

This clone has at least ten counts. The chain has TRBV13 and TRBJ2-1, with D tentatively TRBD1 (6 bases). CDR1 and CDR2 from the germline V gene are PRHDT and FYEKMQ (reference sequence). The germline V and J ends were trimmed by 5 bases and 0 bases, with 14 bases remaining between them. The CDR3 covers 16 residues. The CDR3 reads CASSLQGQSSYNEQFF. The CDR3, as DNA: TGTGCCAGCAGCCTACAGGGCCAGAGCTCCTACAATGAGCAGTTCTTC.

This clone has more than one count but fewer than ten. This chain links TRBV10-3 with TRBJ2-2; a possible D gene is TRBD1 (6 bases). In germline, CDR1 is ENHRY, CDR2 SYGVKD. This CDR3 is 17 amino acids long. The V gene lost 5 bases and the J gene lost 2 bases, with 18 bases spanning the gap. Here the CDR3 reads CAISFPRGTTNTGELFF. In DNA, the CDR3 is TGTGCCATCAGTTTCCCAAGGGGGACAACTAACACCGGGGAGCTGTTTTTT.

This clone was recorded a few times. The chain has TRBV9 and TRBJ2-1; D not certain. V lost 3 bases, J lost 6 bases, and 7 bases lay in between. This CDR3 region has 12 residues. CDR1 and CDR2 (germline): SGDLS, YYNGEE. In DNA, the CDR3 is TGTGCCAGCAGCGGGGTTTCCAATGAGCAGTTCTTC. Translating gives CASSGVSNEQFF.

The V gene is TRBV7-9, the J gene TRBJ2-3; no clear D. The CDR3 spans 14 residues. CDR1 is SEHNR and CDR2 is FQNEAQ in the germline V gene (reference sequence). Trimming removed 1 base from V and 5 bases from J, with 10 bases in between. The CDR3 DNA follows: TGTGCCAGCAGCTTAGTAGCCGTCGGAGATACGCAGTATTTT. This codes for CASSLVAVGDTQYF.

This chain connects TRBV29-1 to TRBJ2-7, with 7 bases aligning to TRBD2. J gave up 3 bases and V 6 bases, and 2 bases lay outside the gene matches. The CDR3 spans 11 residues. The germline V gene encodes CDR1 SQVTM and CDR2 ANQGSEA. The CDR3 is CSVGGIYEQYF. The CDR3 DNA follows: TGCAGCGTGGGAGGGATCTACGAGCAGTACTTC.

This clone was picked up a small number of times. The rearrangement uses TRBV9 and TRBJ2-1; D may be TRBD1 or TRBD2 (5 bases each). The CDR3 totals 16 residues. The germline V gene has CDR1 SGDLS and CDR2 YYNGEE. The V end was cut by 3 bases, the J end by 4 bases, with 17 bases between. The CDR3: CASSAWTWGTYNEQFF. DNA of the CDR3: TGTGCCAGCAGCGCCTGGACCTGGGGGACGTACAATGAGCAGTTCTTC.

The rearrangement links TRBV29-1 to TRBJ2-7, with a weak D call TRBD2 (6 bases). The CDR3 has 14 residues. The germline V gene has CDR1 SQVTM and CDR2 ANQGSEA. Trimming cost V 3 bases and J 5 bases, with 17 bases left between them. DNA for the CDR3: TGCAGCGTTGACGGCTCGATGGAGGGACACGAGCAGTACTTC. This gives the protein CSVDGSMEGHEQYF.

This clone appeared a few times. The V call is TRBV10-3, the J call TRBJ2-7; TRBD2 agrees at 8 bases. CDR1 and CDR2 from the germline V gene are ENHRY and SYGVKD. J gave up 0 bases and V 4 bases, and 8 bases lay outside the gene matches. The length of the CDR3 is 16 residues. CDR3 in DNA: TGTGCCATCAGTGGTCCCAGCGGGAGCGCCTCCTACGAGCAGTACTTC. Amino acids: CAISGPSGSASYEQYF.

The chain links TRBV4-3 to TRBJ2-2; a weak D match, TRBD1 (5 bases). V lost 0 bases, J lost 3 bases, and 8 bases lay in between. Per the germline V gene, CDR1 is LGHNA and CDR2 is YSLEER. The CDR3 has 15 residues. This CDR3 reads CASSQERGHTGELFF. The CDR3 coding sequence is TGCGCCAGCAGCCAAGAAAGGGGCCACACCGGGGAGCTGTTTTTT.